The 26 T cell receptor beta chains presented below share a single source sample, sequenced in a study of T cells in Graves' hyperthyroidism and ophthalmopathy. TCR beta CDR3 regions were amplified from RNA. The HTBI set primed first-round TCR CDR3 RT-PCR. TCRdb re-analysed the multiplex PCR reads in MiXCR, keeping a single row per CDR3 protein. Here the sample spans just over 550,000 distinct CDR3 sequences, 40% to 55% being singletons. The specimen sequenced was peripheral blood or thyroid tissue (not recorded which). The origin of the receptors is a young woman with Graves' hyperthyroidism.

Concerning this clonotype itself: A much larger clone lies one base from this, so it may be a read error. The chain joins TRBV10-1 to TRBJ2-7; D gene unclear. Germline V gives CDR1 WNHNN, CDR2 SYGVQD (reference sequence). The CDR3 contains 13 residues. DNA of the CDR3: TGCGCCACCAATCAGTGGGCCTCCTACGGGCAGTACTTC. Amino acids: CATNQWASYGQYF.

With regard to this clonotype: A read error is possible here, since a much larger clone lies one base away. The chain carries TRBV2 and TRBJ2-5; D remains unclear. The CDR3 sequence is 12 residues long. The V gene's germline CDR1 is SNHLY and CDR2 FYNNEI. CDR3 sequence: CASSTLVETQCF. DNA for the CDR3: TGTGCCAGCAGCACGTTGGTAGAGACCCAGTGCTTC.

The gene calls are TRBV11-2 and TRBJ2-7; weak D call: TRBD1 (6 bases). CDR3 length: 15 residues. Germline CDR1 SGHAT, CDR2 FQNNGV. V was cut by 5 bases and J by 5 bases, with 19 bases left in between. Here the CDR3 reads CASSPPGDIGNEQYF. The CDR3 nucleotides are TGTGCCAGCAGCCCCCCCGGGGACATAGGCAACGAGCAGTACTTC.

The rearrangement uses TRBV6-1 and TRBJ2-6, with D perhaps assigned TRBD1 or TRBD2 (5 bases each). V was cut by 6 bases and J by 0 bases, with 12 bases left in between. Germline CDR1 MNHNS, CDR2 SASEGT. The CDR3 has 16 residues. The DNA of the CDR3 is TGTGCCAGCAGCCCAGAGGGGACCTCTGGGGCCAACGTCCTGACTTTC. It specifies CASSPEGTSGANVLTF.

As regards this clonotype: It is likely a read error, because the conserved phenylalanine at the end of the CDR3 is missing. The gene calls are TRBV14 and TRBJ1-2; possible D gene TRBD1, 6 bases. Trimming removed 2 bases from V and 6 bases from J, with 13 bases in between. The CDR3 sequence is 14 residues long. Germline-derived CDR1 and CDR2 are SGHDN and FVKESK. This CDR3 is CASSQLQGIDGYTS. Written as DNA, the CDR3 is TGTGCCAGCAGCCAACTGCAGGGGATTGATGGCTACACCTCC.

The chain uses TRBV20-1 and TRBJ2-5; D is possibly TRBD2 (5 bases). This CDR3 is built from 16 residues. Germline values: CDR1 DFQATT, CDR2 SNEGSKA (reference sequence). In DNA form, the CDR3 reads TGCAGCTCATGGGGTAGCGCAACTAAACTGCTGGCACAGAAGTACTTC. It yields the protein CSSWGSATKLLAQKYF.

A few counts support this clonotype. The chain has TRBV7-8 and TRBJ2-2; 10 nucleotides line up with TRBD2. V was pared by 7 bases and J by 4 bases, with 6 bases of the junction left unmatched. CDR3 size: 15 residues. CDR1 and CDR2 from the germline V gene are SGHVS and FQNEAQ. Here the CDR3 reads CASTWTSGPTGELFF. The CDR3 bases are TGTGCCAGCACCTGGACTAGCGGTCCCACCGGGGAGCTGTTTTTT.

This clonotype was picked up a small number of times. The germline gene is not matched at one end of the junction; a read error may be the cause. The chain employs TRBV7-2 and TRBJ2-5; D is uncertain. CDR1 SGHTA and CDR2 FQGNSA come from the germline V gene. This CDR3 has 11 residues. The CDR3 DNA follows: TGTGTCAGCAGCCCAGAAGAGACCCAGTACTTC. Protein sequence: CVSSPEETQYF.

In its sample, this clonotype was seen once. Relative to the germline gene, one junction end is altered; a read error may explain this. This chain uses TRBV6-1 with TRBJ1-5; D may be TRBD1 (6 bases). This CDR3 region has 15 residues. Germline V lookup: CDR1 MNHNS, CDR2 SASEGT. The CDR3 reads CVSSGTLGSNQPQHF. In DNA form, the CDR3 reads TGTGTCAGCAGTGGGACATTGGGAAGCAATCAGCCCCAGCATTTT.

The rearrangement joins TRBV29-1 to TRBJ2-7; 10 bases agree with TRBD2. After removal of 1 base from V and 6 bases from J, the junction contained 6 bases not matched to a gene. Germline CDR1 reads SQVTM; CDR2 reads ANQGSEA. The CDR3 consists of 14 residues. CDR3 DNA sequence: TGCAGCGTTGAAGTAGCGGGAGGCCCGGGCGAGCAGTACTTC. Translating it yields CSVEVAGGPGEQYF.

Only one count was recorded for this clonotype. The rearrangement uses TRBV25-1 and TRBJ1-2, with 7 positions matching TRBD1. CDR1 is MGHDK, CDR2 SYGVNS, per germline. The CDR3 runs 16 residues. Losses at the gene ends were 3 bases for V and 3 bases for J; bases not matched to a gene: 10. Written as DNA, the CDR3 is TGTGCCAGCAGTGACCCCCGGACAGGAGGGTACTATGGCTACACCTTC. It encodes CASSDPRTGGYYGYTF.

V is TRBV2 and J is TRBJ1-2, with a weak D call TRBD1 (5 bases). The CDR3 has 15 amino acids. Germline values: CDR1 SNHLY, CDR2 FYNNEI. V shed 6 bases and J shed 4 bases, with 18 bases lying between them. The DNA for the CDR3 is TGTGCCAGCAGCTTGACGGGGACGGGCGGCTATGGCTACACCTTC. Translated, it gives CASSLTGTGGYGYTF.

This clonotype occurred a few times. J is TRBJ2-7 and V is TRBV24-1; perhaps TRBD2 as D (5 bases). V was clipped by 11 bases and J by 2 bases, with 21 bases between them. The germline V gene encodes CDR1 KGHDR and CDR2 SFDVKD. This CDR3 contains 15 residues. The CDR3 DNA sequence: TGTGCCAGCAGCCTCGGACGGACTGGGACCTACGAGCAGTACTTC. It yields the protein CASSLGRTGTYEQYF.

This chain uses TRBV25-1 with TRBJ2-5, with 8 bases lining up with TRBD1. Germline values: CDR1 MGHDK, CDR2 SYGVNS. V gave up 6 bases and J gave up 5 bases; unmatched junction bases: 11. The CDR3 has 15 residues. The CDR3 loop is CASSQTQGASETQYF. In DNA, the CDR3 is TGTGCCAGCAGCCAAACCCAGGGGGCTTCGGAGACCCAGTACTTC.

This clonotype was seen more than once but under ten times. V is TRBV13 and J is TRBJ2-5; 7 nucleotides align to TRBD2. There are 14 residues in the CDR3. The ends lost 8 bases at V and 7 bases at J; junction bases unmatched: 13. CDR1 and CDR2 from the germline V gene are PRHDT and FYEKMQ (reference sequence). The chain's CDR3 is CASATRTRWGTQYF. The CDR3 DNA sequence: TGTGCCAGCGCCACGCGGACTAGGTGGGGGACCCAGTACTTC.

This clonotype appeared a few times. V is TRBV2 and J is TRBJ1-5, with 7 positions matching TRBD1. V gave up 5 bases and J gave up 3 bases; unmatched junction bases: 10. The CDR3 sequence is 16 residues long. Germline V lookup: CDR1 SNHLY, CDR2 FYNNEI. The CDR3 nucleotides are TGTGCCAGCAGTAGGGACAGTTATCGGCACAATCAGCCCCAGCATTTT. Amino acid sequence: CASSRDSYRHNQPQHF.

This chain joins TRBV7-2 and TRBJ2-7, with 7 bases fitting TRBD1. The V and J ends lost 5 bases and 1 base, in that order; junction bases with no gene match: 8. CDR1 is SGHTA, CDR2 FQGNSA, per germline. This CDR3 has 15 amino acids. As DNA, the CDR3 is TGTGCCAGCAGCGATACAGGGGTTAGATCCTACGAGCAGTACTTC. It specifies CASSDTGVRSYEQYF.

This clonotype appeared a single time. The V call is TRBV2, the J call TRBJ1-6, with 8 nucleotides matching TRBD1. Germline lookup yields CDR1 SNHLY and CDR2 FYNNEI. The CDR3 runs to 15 residues. The trim removed 6 bases at V and 10 bases at J, leaving 11 bases unmatched. CDR3 in DNA: TGTGCCAGCAGGGACAGGGCCGAGAGAGAATCACCCCTCCACTTT. Translation: CASRDRAERESPLHF.

The chain uses TRBV20-1 and TRBJ2-7; the match to TRBD2 covers 9 bases. Germline CDR1 and CDR2: DFQATT and SNEGSKA (reference sequence). The CDR3 is made up of 12 amino acids. V gave up 4 bases and J gave up 4 bases; unmatched junction bases: 2. CDR3 bases: TGCAGTGCTAAACTAGCGGGTTACGAGCAGTACTTC. The encoded protein is CSAKLAGYEQYF.

J is TRBJ1-3 and V is TRBV6-6; D unresolved. Deletions cut 8 bases from V and 0 bases from J, with 8 bases between. The V gene's germline CDR1 is MNHNY and CDR2 SVGAGI (reference sequence). This CDR3 region has 13 residues. CDR3 residues: CASASHSGNTIYF. DNA of the CDR3: TGTGCCAGCGCCTCCCACTCTGGAAACACCATATATTTT.

This clonotype was picked up a small number of times. The chain couples TRBV12-3 or TRBV12-4 to TRBJ1-2; maybe TRBD1 (5 bases). CDR3 length: 14 residues. V was clipped by 3 bases and J by 7 bases, with 15 bases between them. CDR3 residues: CASSFGREVGGYTF. As DNA, the CDR3 is TGTGCCAGCAGTTTTGGCAGGGAAGTCGGTGGCTACACCTTC.

This clonotype occurred many times. This chain uses TRBV19 with TRBJ1-4; D ambiguous. Trimming took 9 bases from V and 8 from J, leaving 16 bases between them. Germline CDR1 is LNHDA and CDR2 is SQIVND (reference sequence). The CDR3 has 13 amino acids. CDR3 loop: CASRPIRREKLFF. The CDR3 nucleotides are TGTGCCAGCCGACCGATAAGACGGGAAAAACTGTTTTTT.

The chain recombines TRBV25-1 with TRBJ1-2, with 7 bases fitting TRBD1. Germline V gives CDR1 MGHDK, CDR2 SYGVNS. This CDR3 contains 13 residues. J lost 3 bases, V lost 11 bases, and 9 bases had no gene match. The CDR3 is CALGQTRDYGYTF. CDR3 DNA sequence: TGTGCCTTGGGACAGACAAGGGACTATGGCTACACCTTC.

The rearrangement links TRBV29-1 to TRBJ1-1, with D unclear. The length of the CDR3 is 10 residues. Trimming removed 8 bases from V and 8 bases from J, with 12 bases in between. Germline CDR1 and CDR2: SQVTM and ANQGSEA. The CDR3 loop reads CSLEGIEAFF. CDR3 nucleotides: TGCAGCTTAGAGGGCATCGAAGCTTTCTTT.

In its sample, this clonotype was seen many times. The chain joins TRBV2 to TRBJ1-5; 7 bases agree with TRBD1. Germline assignment: CDR1 SNHLY and CDR2 FYNNEI. With V trimmed by 8 bases and J by 6 bases, 7 bases remained unmatched. The CDR3 has 13 amino acids. CDR3 nucleotides: TGTGCCAGCTCCGGGACAGAAAGTCAGCCCCAGCATTTT. Translated: CASSGTESQPQHF.

This chain connects TRBV19 to TRBJ1-2; D not certain. The germline V gene has CDR1 LNHDA and CDR2 SQIVND (reference sequence). V was pared by 4 bases and J by 2 bases, with 8 bases between. There are 13 residues in the CDR3. The CDR3 loop is CASSTKLNYGYTF. In DNA form, the CDR3 reads TGTGCCAGTAGTACCAAGCTGAACTATGGCTACACCTTC.